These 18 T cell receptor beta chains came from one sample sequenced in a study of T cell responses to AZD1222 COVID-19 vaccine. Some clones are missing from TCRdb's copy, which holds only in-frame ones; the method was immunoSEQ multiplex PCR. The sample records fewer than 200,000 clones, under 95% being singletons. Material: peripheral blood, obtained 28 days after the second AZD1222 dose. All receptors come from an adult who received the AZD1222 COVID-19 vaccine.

This CDR3 reads CASKPRTANTGELFF. The CDR3 DNA reads TGTGCCAGCAAACCCAGGACAGCGAACACCGGGGAGCTGTTTTTT. The chain couples TRBV2 to TRBJ2-2; a possible D gene is TRBD1 (6 bases). Per germline, CDR1 SNHLY and CDR2 FYNNEI. The CDR3 contains 15 residues. Trimming left V 7 bases short and J 0 bases short, with 12 bases between. The full variable domain, completed using reference TRBV2 and TRBJ2-2, is EPEVTQTPSHQVTQMGQEVILRCVPISNHLYFYWYRQILGQKVEFLVSFYNNEISEKSEIFDDQFSVERPDGSNFTLKIRSTKLEDSAMYFCASKPRTANTGELFFGEGSRLTVL.

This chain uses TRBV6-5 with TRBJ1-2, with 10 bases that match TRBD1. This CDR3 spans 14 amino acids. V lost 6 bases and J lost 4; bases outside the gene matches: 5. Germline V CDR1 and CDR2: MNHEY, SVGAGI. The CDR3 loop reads CASRGTGESYGYTF. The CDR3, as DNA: TGTGCCAGCAGGGGGACAGGGGAGAGCTATGGCTACACCTTC.

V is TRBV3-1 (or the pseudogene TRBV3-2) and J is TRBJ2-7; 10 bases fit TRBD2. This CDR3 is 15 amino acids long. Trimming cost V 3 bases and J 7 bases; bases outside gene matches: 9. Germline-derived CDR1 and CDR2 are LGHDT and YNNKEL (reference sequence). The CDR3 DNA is TGTGCCAGCAGCCACCCCGGGACTAGCGCTCGGGAGCAGTACTTC. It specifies CASSHPGTSAREQYF.

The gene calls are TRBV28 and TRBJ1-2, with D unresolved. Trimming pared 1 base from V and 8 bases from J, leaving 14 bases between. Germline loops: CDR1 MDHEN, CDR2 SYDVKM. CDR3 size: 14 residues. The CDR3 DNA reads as TGTGCCAGCAGTTTATCCAGTATGGCAGGAGGCTACACCTTC. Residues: CASSLSSMAGGYTF.

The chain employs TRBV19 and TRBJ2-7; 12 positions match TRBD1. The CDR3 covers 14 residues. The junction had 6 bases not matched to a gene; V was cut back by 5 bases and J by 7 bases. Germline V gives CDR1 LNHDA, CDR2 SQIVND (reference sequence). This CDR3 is CASSPGQGAGEQYF. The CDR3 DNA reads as TGTGCCAGTAGTCCGGGACAGGGGGCGGGGGAGCAGTACTTC. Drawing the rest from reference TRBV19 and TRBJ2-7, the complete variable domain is DGGITQSPKYLFRKEGQNVTLSCEQNLNHDAMYWYRQDPGQGLRLIYYSQIVNDFQKGDIAEGYSVSREKKESFPLTVTSAQKNPTAFYLCASSPGQGAGEQYFGPGTRLTVT.

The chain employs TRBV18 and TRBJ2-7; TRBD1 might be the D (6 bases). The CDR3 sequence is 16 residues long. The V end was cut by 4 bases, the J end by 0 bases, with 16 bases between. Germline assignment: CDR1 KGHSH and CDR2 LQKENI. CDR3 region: CASSQEDSLSSYEQYF. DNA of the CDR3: TGTGCCAGCTCACAAGAGGACAGTTTAAGCTCCTACGAGCAGTACTTC.

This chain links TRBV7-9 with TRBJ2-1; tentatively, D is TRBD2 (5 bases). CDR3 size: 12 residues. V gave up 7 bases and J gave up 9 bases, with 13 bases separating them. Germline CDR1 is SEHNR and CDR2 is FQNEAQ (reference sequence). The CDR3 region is CASMGVAGEQFF. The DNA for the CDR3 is TGTGCCAGCATGGGAGTGGCAGGTGAGCAGTTCTTC.

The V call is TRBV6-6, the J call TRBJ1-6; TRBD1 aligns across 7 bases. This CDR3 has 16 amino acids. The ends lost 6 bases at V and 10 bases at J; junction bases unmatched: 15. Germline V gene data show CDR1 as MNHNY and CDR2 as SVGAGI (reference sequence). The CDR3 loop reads CASSLSRQGEGSPLHF. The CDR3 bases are TGTGCCAGCAGCCTTTCAAGACAGGGTGAAGGGTCACCCCTCCACTTT.

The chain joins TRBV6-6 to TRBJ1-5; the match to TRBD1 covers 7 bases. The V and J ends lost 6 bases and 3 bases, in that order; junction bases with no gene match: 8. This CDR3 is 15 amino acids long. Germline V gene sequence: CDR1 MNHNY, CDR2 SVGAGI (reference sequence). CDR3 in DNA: TGTGCCAGCAGAGGAGAGACAGGGACCAATCAGCCCCAGCATTTT. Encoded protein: CASRGETGTNQPQHF.

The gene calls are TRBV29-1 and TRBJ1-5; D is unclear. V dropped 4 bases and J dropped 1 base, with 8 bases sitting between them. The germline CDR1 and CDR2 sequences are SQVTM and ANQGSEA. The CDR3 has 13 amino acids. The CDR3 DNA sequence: TGCAGCGTTGTGGAAAACAGCAATCAGCCCCAGCATTTT. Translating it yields CSVVENSNQPQHF. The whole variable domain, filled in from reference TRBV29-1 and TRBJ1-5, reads SAVISQKPSRDICQRGTSLTIQCQVDSQVTMMFWYRQQPGQSLTLIATANQGSEATYESGFVIDKFPISRPNLTFSTLTVSNMSPEDSSIYLCSVVENSNQPQHFGDGTRLSIL.

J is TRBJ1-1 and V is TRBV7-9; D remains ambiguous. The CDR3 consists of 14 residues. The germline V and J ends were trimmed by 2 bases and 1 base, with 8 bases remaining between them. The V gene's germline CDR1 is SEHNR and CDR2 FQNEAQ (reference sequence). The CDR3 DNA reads TGTGCCAGCAGCTTAATACAGACGAACACTGAAGCTTTCTTT. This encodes CASSLIQTNTEAFF.

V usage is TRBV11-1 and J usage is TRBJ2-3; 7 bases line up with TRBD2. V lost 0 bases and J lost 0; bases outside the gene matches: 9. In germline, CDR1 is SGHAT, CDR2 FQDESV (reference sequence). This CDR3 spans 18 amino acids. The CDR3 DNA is TGTGCCAGCAGCTTAGCGCTAATCAGCGGGGCGAGCACAGATACGCAGTATTTT. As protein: CASSLALISGASTDTQYF.

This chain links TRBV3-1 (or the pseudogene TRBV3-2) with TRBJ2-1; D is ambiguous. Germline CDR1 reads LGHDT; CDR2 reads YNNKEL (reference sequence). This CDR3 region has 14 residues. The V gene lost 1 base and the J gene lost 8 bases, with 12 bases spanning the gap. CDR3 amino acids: CASSQGLGGDEQFF. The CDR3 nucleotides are TGTGCCAGCAGCCAAGGCCTAGGCGGCGATGAGCAGTTCTTC.

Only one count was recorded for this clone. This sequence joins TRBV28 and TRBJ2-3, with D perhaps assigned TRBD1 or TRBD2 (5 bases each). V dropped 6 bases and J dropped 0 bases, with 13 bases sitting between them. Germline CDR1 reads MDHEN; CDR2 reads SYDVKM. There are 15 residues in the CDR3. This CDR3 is CASSSGTSSTDTQYF. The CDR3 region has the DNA TGTGCCAGCAGCTCCGGGACCAGTAGCACAGATACGCAGTATTTT.

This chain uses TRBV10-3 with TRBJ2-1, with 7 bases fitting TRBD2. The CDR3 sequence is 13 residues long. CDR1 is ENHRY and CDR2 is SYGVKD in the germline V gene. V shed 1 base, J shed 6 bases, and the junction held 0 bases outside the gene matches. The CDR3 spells CAISEWEGNEQFF. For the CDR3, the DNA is TGTGCCATCAGTGAGTGGGAGGGCAATGAGCAGTTCTTC.

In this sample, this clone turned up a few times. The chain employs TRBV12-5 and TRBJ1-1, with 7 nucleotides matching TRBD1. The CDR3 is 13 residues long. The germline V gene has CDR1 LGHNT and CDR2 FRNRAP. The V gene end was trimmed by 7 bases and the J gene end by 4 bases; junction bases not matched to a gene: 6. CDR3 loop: CASERAGGTEAFF. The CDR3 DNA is TGTGCTAGTGAGCGGGCAGGGGGCACTGAAGCTTTCTTT. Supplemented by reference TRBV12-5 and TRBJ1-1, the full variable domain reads DARVTQTPRHKVTEMGQEVTMRCQPILGHNTVFWYRQTMMQGLELLAYFRNRAPLDDSGMPKDRFSAEMPDATLATLKIQPSEPRDSAVYFCASERAGGTEAFFGQGTRLTVV.

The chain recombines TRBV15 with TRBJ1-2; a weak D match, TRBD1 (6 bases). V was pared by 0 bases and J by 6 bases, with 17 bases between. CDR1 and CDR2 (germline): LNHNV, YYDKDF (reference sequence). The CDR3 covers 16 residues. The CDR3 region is CATSRDFLGALDGYTF. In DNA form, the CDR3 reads TGTGCCACCAGCAGAGATTTTTTGGGGGCGCTCGATGGCTACACCTTC.

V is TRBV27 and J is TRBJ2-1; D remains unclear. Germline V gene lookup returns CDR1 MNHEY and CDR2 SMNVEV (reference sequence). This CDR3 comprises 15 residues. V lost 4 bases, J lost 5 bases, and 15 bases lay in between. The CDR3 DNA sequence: TGTGCCAGCAGTTCCGGATTAGCCCGAAACAATGAGCAGTTCTTC. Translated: CASSSGLARNNEQFF.